Listed below are T cell receptor beta chains from one sample, sequenced in a study of T cells after yellow fever vaccination. One entry per CDR3 protein results from TCRdb running MiXCR on the 5' RACE reads. The data contain about 400,000 distinct CDR3 sequences, about 9.9% of them singletons. Sequences were derived from PBMCs, sampled on the day of the first yellow fever vaccination. The receptors stem from a man aged 18 to 29 who received the YFV17D yellow fever vaccine. The CDR3 runs from the conserved cysteine through the conserved F or W. D genes are given only for firm matches. Part of the rows lack a size; the others show once, few, many or a class for expanded clones.

size: .; J: TRBJ2-1; V: TRBV12-5; D: .; DNA: TGTGCTAGTGGTCTCTCGGACAGAAACTACAATGAGCAGTTCTTC; CDR3: CASGLSDRNYNEQFF
size: few; J: TRBJ2-1; V: TRBV7-9; D: TRBD2; DNA: TGTGCCAGCAGCTGGGGACGGGGGGGGACCGAAAATGAGCAGTTCTTC; CDR3: CASSWGRGGTENEQFF
size: .; J: TRBJ2-3; V: TRBV2; D: TRBD2; DNA: TGTGCCAGCAGCCCCCCGCCGGGACTAGGTTTGATATCCGATACGCAGTATTTT; CDR3: CASSPPPGLGLISDTQYF
size: few; J: TRBJ1-5; V: TRBV7-8; D: TRBD1; DNA: TGTGCCAGCAGCTCAGGTGACAGGGGAAGCAATCAGCCCCAGCATTTT; CDR3: CASSSGDRGSNQPQHF
size: .; J: TRBJ2-5; V: TRBV20-1; D: .; DNA: TGCAGTGCTAGAGATCATAATGGGCTGGAGACCCAGTACTTC; CDR3: CSARDHNGLETQYF
size: .; J: TRBJ2-5; V: TRBV10-2; D: .; DNA: TGCGCCAGCAGGGTTACTCCGGGACGGGAGACCCAGTACTTC; CDR3: CASRVTPGRETQYF
size: .; J: TRBJ1-2; V: TRBV7-2; D: .; DNA: TGTGCCAGCAGCTTAGACAGGGCGGGCGGCTACACCTTC; CDR3: CASSLDRAGGYTF
size: .; J: TRBJ1-5; V: TRBV6-2/TRBV6-3; D: TRBD1; DNA: TGTGCCAGCAACCAAGGGGGCGCCTGGGGGCCCCAGCATTTT; CDR3: CASNQGGAWGPQHF
size: few; J: TRBJ2-7; V: TRBV7-8; D: .; DNA: TGTGCCAGCAGCCCGTATCGGGGGTTAACCTACGAGCAGTACTTC; CDR3: CASSPYRGLTYEQYF
size: .; J: TRBJ2-5; V: TRBV5-1; D: .; DNA: TGCGCCAGCAGCTTGAAAATGGCAGTTGAGACCCAGTACTTC; CDR3: CASSLKMAVETQYF
size: few; J: TRBJ2-1; V: TRBV6-6; D: .; DNA: TGTGCCAGCAGTTCCCGTAGTGTGGGGGAGCAGTTCTTC; CDR3: CASSSRSVGEQFF
size: few; J: TRBJ2-3; V: TRBV7-9; D: .; DNA: TGTGCCAGCAGCTCAAGCGGCAGGGGTTCTGATACGCAGTATTTT; CDR3: CASSSSGRGSDTQYF
size: few; J: TRBJ2-7; V: TRBV4-3; D: TRBD1; DNA: TGCGCCAGCAGCCAAGGGACAGGGGGAGGGTACGAGCAGTACTTC; CDR3: CASSQGTGGGYEQYF
size: once; J: TRBJ2-7; V: TRBV7-9; D: .; DNA: TGTGCCAGCAGCTTAGCGCAAAGGGGTTTCTACGAGCAGTACTTC; CDR3: CASSLAQRGFYEQYF
size: many; J: TRBJ2-2; V: TRBV7-2; D: .; DNA: TGTGCCAGCAGCTTAGTCGCCGACACCGGGGAGCTGTTTTTT; CDR3: CASSLVADTGELFF
size: few; J: TRBJ1-5; V: TRBV19; D: TRBD1; DNA: TGTGCCAGTAGTATCGTGGGGACAGGGTTTCAGCCCCAGCATTTT; CDR3: CASSIVGTGFQPQHF
size: .; J: TRBJ1-1; V: TRBV19; D: .; DNA: TGTGCCAGTAGTATGTGGGATCAGAGAGACACTGAAGCTTTCTTT; CDR3: CASSMWDQRDTEAFF
size: .; J: TRBJ2-1; V: TRBV2; D: TRBD2; DNA: TGTGCCAGCAGGGCCCAGATACTAGCGGGGAATGAGCAGTTCTTC; CDR3: CASRAQILAGNEQFF
size: few; J: TRBJ2-7; V: TRBV4-2; D: TRBD1; DNA: TGTGCCAGCGTTGACAGGGGCTACGAGCAGTACTTC; CDR3: CASVDRGYEQYF
size: few; J: TRBJ2-2; V: TRBV12-3/TRBV12-4; D: .; DNA: TGTGCCAGCAGTTTAGTGGGTTCAGCCGGGGAGCTGTTTTTT; CDR3: CASSLVGSAGELFF
size: .; J: TRBJ1-4; V: TRBV5-1; D: TRBD1; DNA: TGCGCCAGCAGCTTGGAAGGGGGCGGTGAAAAACTGTTTTTT; CDR3: CASSLEGGGEKLFF
size: .; J: TRBJ1-2; V: TRBV5-1; D: TRBD1; DNA: TGCGCCAGCAGCTTGGGGATACAGGGGGCCGGCTATGGCTACACCTTC; CDR3: CASSLGIQGAGYGYTF
size: .; J: TRBJ1-1; V: TRBV5-1; D: TRBD1; DNA: TGCGCCAGCTATGATGGACAGGGGTTGAACACTGAAGCTTTCTTT; CDR3: CASYDGQGLNTEAFF
size: .; J: TRBJ2-7; V: TRBV11-2; D: .; DNA: TGTGCCAGCAGCCTCCATACAGCCTACGAGCAGTACTTC; CDR3: CASSLHTAYEQYF
size: few; J: TRBJ2-5; V: TRBV12-3/TRBV12-4; D: .; DNA: TGTGCCAGCAAAAAGGTGGGGAGGCGGCCGGAGACCCAGTACTTC; CDR3: CASKKVGRRPETQYF
size: few; J: TRBJ1-5; V: TRBV6-5; D: .; DNA: TGTGCCAGCAGTTACGGCAGGGAGAGGTATCAGCCCCAGCATTTT; CDR3: CASSYGRERYQPQHF
size: .; J: TRBJ2-1; V: TRBV3-1; D: TRBD1; DNA: TGTGCCAGCAGCCCCTATCAGGGGGCCGTCGATGAGCAGTTCTTC; CDR3: CASSPYQGAVDEQFF
size: .; J: TRBJ2-3; V: TRBV24-1; D: .; DNA: TGTGCCACCAGTGAAGCAGGGGTGGGCACAGATACGCAGTATTTT; CDR3: CATSEAGVGTDTQYF
size: few; J: TRBJ1-4; V: TRBV6-5; D: TRBD1; DNA: TGTGCCAGCAGTTACCAAACAATACGACAGGGGCTGGATGAAAAACTGTTTTTT; CDR3: CASSYQTIRQGLDEKLFF
size: .; J: TRBJ2-4; V: TRBV6-5; D: TRBD1; DNA: TGTGCCAGCAGTTACATAGGGACAGAGGGTGGGGACATTCAGTACTTC; CDR3: CASSYIGTEGGDIQYF
size: .; J: TRBJ1-5; V: TRBV20-1; D: .; DNA: TGCAGTGCTAGAGATCCGGGATCCAATCAGCCCCAGCATTTT; CDR3: CSARDPGSNQPQHF